The 6 T cell receptor beta chains in this list originate from one sample, sequenced in a study of T cell responses to AZD1222 COVID-19 vaccine. Assay: immunoSEQ multiplex PCR; the TCRdb copy retains only in-frame clones and omits some. Of about 100,000 clones in the sample, roughly nine tenths were seen once. Sequencing was performed on peripheral blood, taken on day 0 of AZD1222 vaccination. The source of these receptors is an adult in good health.

The chain employs TRBV4-1 and TRBJ1-2; unclear D gene. Trimming removed 0 bases from V and 4 bases from J, with 12 bases in between. The length of the CDR3 is 15 residues. Germline assignment: CDR1 MGHRA and CDR2 YSYEKL. This CDR3 is CASSQEGGRSYGYTF. DNA of the CDR3: TGCGCCAGCAGCCAAGAGGGTGGACGTAGCTATGGCTACACCTTC.

The J gene is TRBJ2-2, the V gene TRBV7-6; tentatively, D is TRBD1 (6 bases). Between the trimmed V and J ends, which lost 4 bases and 6 bases, there was a span of 24 bases. CDR3 length: 18 amino acids. Per the germline V gene, CDR1 is SGHVS and CDR2 is FNYEAQ. CDR3 nucleotides: TGTGCCAGCAGCTCCGCGCTACTGAACAGGGTGTATCCCGGGGAGCTGTTTTTT. Translating it yields CASSSALLNRVYPGELFF.

This clone was counted a few times. The V gene is TRBV6-5, the J gene TRBJ1-1; TRBD1 matches 7 bases. The CDR3 extends over 16 amino acids. CDR1 MNHEY and CDR2 SVGAGI come from the germline V gene. Trimming cost V 2 bases and J 3 bases; bases outside gene matches: 9. This CDR3 reads CASSYTTDRWDTEAFF. The CDR3 region has the DNA TGTGCCAGCAGTTACACCACGGACAGGTGGGACACTGAAGCTTTCTTT.

This clone was seen a few times. The chain has TRBV5-1 and TRBJ1-1, with D perhaps matching TRBD1 (5 bases). The CDR3 sequence is 15 residues long. CDR1 is SGHRS and CDR2 is YFSETQ in the germline V gene. Trimming shortened V by 4 bases and J by 2 bases, and 15 bases separated the two germline ends. CDR3 bases: TGCGCCAGCAGCCAGCTGGGACCCGCAAACACTGAAGCTTTCTTT. Amino acids: CASSQLGPANTEAFF.

This clone showed up just once. The chain carries TRBV12-5 and TRBJ2-1, with TRBD2 matching over 9 bases. The CDR3 consists of 16 residues. In germline, CDR1 is LGHNT, CDR2 FRNRAP. V gave up 3 bases and J gave up 5 bases; unmatched junction bases: 8. The CDR3 is CASGFPGTSRDNEQFF. In nucleotides, the CDR3 is TGTGCTAGTGGTTTCCCGGGGACTAGCAGAGACAATGAGCAGTTCTTC.

The rearrangement joins TRBV29-1 to TRBJ2-2; D is uncertain. V lost 4 bases, J lost 0 bases, and 9 bases lay in between. The germline V gene encodes CDR1 SQVTM and CDR2 ANQGSEA. The CDR3 totals 14 residues. The CDR3 protein is CSVVSQSNTGELFF. The CDR3 region has the DNA TGCAGCGTTGTGTCGCAGTCGAACACCGGGGAGCTGTTTTTT.